Listed below are T cell receptor beta chains from one sample, sequenced in a study of post-analysis software for immune sequencing data. TCRdb ran MiXCR on the PCR reads and lists one entry per CDR3 protein. Among approximately 570,000 distinct CDR3 sequences listed, about 40% were seen once. The sequencing sample was made of blood. The receptors originated from a girl aged 10 to 17 with multiple sclerosis. Both conserved end residues are part of each CDR3. A D gene is named only where the DNA matches it firmly. Expanded clones get a size class; other rows say once, few or many, or leave the size out.

d_call,j_call,v_call,clone_size,cdr3_nt,cdr3_aa
TRBD1,TRBJ1-2,TRBV12-3/TRBV12-4,-,TGTGCCAGCAGTCTCATACGGACAGGGGGCTATGGCTACACCTTC,CASSLIRTGGYGYTF
-,TRBJ1-2,TRBV5-1,-,TGCGCCAGCAGCTTGGCCGACCCTGGCTTCTATGGCTACACCTTC,CASSLADPGFYGYTF
TRBD1,TRBJ2-7,TRBV6-1,-,TGTGCCAGCAGTGTCCCCGGGACAGGGGTCGAGCAGTACTTC,CASSVPGTGVEQYF
-,TRBJ2-2,TRBV5-5,-,TGTGCCAGCAGCTCGCTTTCCACCTTAACCGGGGAGCTGTTTTTT,CASSSLSTLTGELFF
TRBD2,TRBJ2-3,TRBV20-1,-,TGCAGTGCTAGAGCCCAACTAGCGACAGATACGCAGTATTTT,CSARAQLATDTQYF
TRBD2,TRBJ2-3,TRBV7-9,-,TGTGCCAGCAGGCGAGCCGGGACTAGCGGGAGCACAGATACGCAGTATTTT,CASRRAGTSGSTDTQYF
-,TRBJ2-1,TRBV6-5,-,TGTGCCAGGATTTCTTACAATGAGCAGTTCTTC,CARISYNEQFF
-,TRBJ2-3,TRBV6-5,few,TGTGCCAGCAGTTACGGGACTGCGGGCACAGATACGCAGTATTTT,CASSYGTAGTDTQYF
-,TRBJ2-7,TRBV7-2,-,TGTGCCAGCAGGGATATGGGGGAGCAGTACTTC,CASRDMGEQYF
-,TRBJ2-3,TRBV29-1,few,TGCAGCGTTGAAGACCATCAGGGCGCGTGGACAGATACGCAGTATTTT,CSVEDHQGAWTDTQYF
-,TRBJ1-4,TRBV7-8,-,TGTGCCAGCAGCTGGCGGGAGGGAGCCGCTGAAAAACGGTTTTTT,CASSWREGAAEKRFF
-,TRBJ1-5,TRBV12-3/TRBV12-4,many,TGTGCCAGCAGTGCCGCATCGAAGCTTCAGCCCCAGCATTTT,CASSAASKLQPQHF
-,TRBJ2-7,TRBV20-1,-,TGCAGTGCTAGAGAAGGAGGCAGGAACCCCCACGAGCAGTACTTC,CSAREGGRNPHEQYF
TRBD1,TRBJ1-2,TRBV12-3/TRBV12-4,few,TGTGCCAGCAGACTCGGACAGGACTATGGCTACACCTTC,CASRLGQDYGYTF
-,TRBJ2-3,TRBV6-5,-,TGTGCCAGCAGTTACGACGCAGGATCGGATACGCAGTATTTT,CASSYDAGSDTQYF
-,TRBJ2-5,TRBV7-6,-,TGTGCCAGCAGCTTATGGCTAATGGAGACCCAGTACTTC,CASSLWLMETQYF
-,TRBJ1-2,TRBV28,-,TGTGCCAGCAGTTTCTTACCCCAGGGCTATGGCTACACCTTC,CASSFLPQGYGYTF
TRBD2,TRBJ2-1,TRBV9,-,TGTGCCAGCAGCGTAGCCGGGACGGGAGGGTCCGATGAGCAGTTCTTC,CASSVAGTGGSDEQFF
-,TRBJ2-1,TRBV13,-,TGTGCCAGCAGCCCCGGAGCCGGGGGAGGAAACAATGAGCAGTTCTTC,CASSPGAGGGNNEQFF
TRBD1,TRBJ2-3,TRBV7-9,-,TGTGCCAGCAGCTTAGTGACAGGGGGCGGAGATACGCAGTATTTT,CASSLVTGGGDTQYF
TRBD2,TRBJ2-1,TRBV2,-,TGTGCCAGCGTAGACCCCCTAGCGGGGGGGGGCTACAATGAGCAGTTCTTC,CASVDPLAGGGYNEQFF
TRBD2,TRBJ2-3,TRBV12-3/TRBV12-4,-,TGTGCCAGCAGAAAGGGAACTAGCGGAACTCCCGCGCAGTATTTT,CASRKGTSGTPAQYF
TRBD1,TRBJ2-6,TRBV5-1,-,TGCGCCAGCAGCCCTGATTATAGACAGGGGAGGCCCCATTATGCTGGGGCCAACGTCCTGACTTTC,CASSPDYRQGRPHYAGANVLTF
-,TRBJ2-3,TRBV7-2,-,TGTGCCAGCAGCTTACGGGCAGGCGGAGATACGCAGTATTTT,CASSLRAGGDTQYF
-,TRBJ1-1,TRBV20-1,-,TGCAGTGCTAGGGGGGGGGGACCGAACACTGAAGCTTTCTTT,CSARGGGPNTEAFF
-,TRBJ1-1,TRBV6-1,once,TGTGCCAGCAGCCGACGACGGACTGAAGCTTTCTTT,CASSRRRTEAFF
-,TRBJ2-3,TRBV7-2,few,TGTGCCAGCAGCCGGGTCACGAACACAGATACGCAGTATTTT,CASSRVTNTDTQYF
TRBD1,TRBJ2-1,TRBV7-6,-,TGTGCCAGCAGCTTAGGACAGGGGGCCCTCCATGAGCAGTTCTTC,CASSLGQGALHEQFF
-,TRBJ2-5,TRBV5-1,-,TGCGCCAGCAGCTTGATCGAGGGGTCAGAGACCCAGTACTTC,CASSLIEGSETQYF
TRBD1,TRBJ2-7,TRBV30,-,TGTGCCTGGAGTGTCCCCGGACAGGGAACCTACGAGCAGTACTTC,CAWSVPGQGTYEQYF
TRBD1,TRBJ1-5,TRBV2,-,TGTGCCAGCAGTGAGGACAGGGTCGGGTATCAGCCCCAGCATTTT,CASSEDRVGYQPQHF
-,TRBJ2-4,TRBV5-1,-,TGCGCCAGCAGCTTGAAAGGTGACTGGTTCGAAAACATTCAGTACTTC,CASSLKGDWFENIQYF
TRBD2,TRBJ2-3,TRBV12-3/TRBV12-4,-,TGTGCCAGCAGTGTCCACACAAGCGGGGAGAGCACAGATACGCAGTATTTT,CASSVHTSGESTDTQYF
TRBD2,TRBJ2-7,TRBV3-1,-,TGTGCCAGCAGCCTCCGACTAGCGGGGAGCTACGAGCAGTACTTC,CASSLRLAGSYEQYF
-,TRBJ2-1,TRBV24-1,-,TGTGCCACCAGTGATTTGCAGGGCGGCAATGAGCAGTTCTTC,CATSDLQGGNEQFF
TRBD1,TRBJ1-2,TRBV7-9,-,TGTGCCAGCAGCTTCACAGGGGGCCTCGATGGCTACACCTTC,CASSFTGGLDGYTF
TRBD1,TRBJ2-3,TRBV20-1,few,TGCAGTGCTACCCAGGGGGAAATCTTATCAGATACGCAGTATTTT,CSATQGEILSDTQYF
-,TRBJ2-7,TRBV12-3/TRBV12-4,-,TGTGCCAGCAGTTCCACATACGACAGTGGCAGTCACGAGCAGTACTTC,CASSSTYDSGSHEQYF
-,TRBJ1-2,TRBV5-6,-,TGTGCCAGCAGCTTGGATTCAGGGGTCTATGGCTACACCTTC,CASSLDSGVYGYTF
TRBD1,TRBJ2-7,TRBV4-1,-,TGCGCCAGCAGCCTCGACAGGGGACTGAACGAGCAGGACTTC,CASSLDRGLNEQDF
-,TRBJ1-1,TRBV5-1,-,TGCGCCAGCAGCTTGGCCGCAGTGAACACTGAAGCTTTCTTT,CASSLAAVNTEAFF
-,TRBJ2-3,TRBV25-1,-,TGTGCCAGCAGTGATCCTAGCGCCACAGATACGCAGTATTTT,CASSDPSATDTQYF
-,TRBJ1-5,TRBV6-2/TRBV6-3,once,TGTGCCAGCAGTTACCCAGGAAGTACAGGTAAAAATAGCAATCAGCCCCAGCATTTT,CASSYPGSTGKNSNQPQHF
TRBD2,TRBJ2-7,TRBV3-1,few,TGTGCCAGCAGCCAACGTGAGGGCGGGGGGGCCGGCGAGCAGTACTTC,CASSQREGGGAGEQYF
-,TRBJ2-1,TRBV28,-,TGTGCCAGCCATAGCGATAGCTCCTACAATGAGCAGTTCTTC,CASHSDSSYNEQFF
TRBD2,TRBJ2-4,TRBV29-1,-,TGCAGCGTTGAATTGGTTTGGGGAGGGAACATTCAGTACTTC,CSVELVWGGNIQYF